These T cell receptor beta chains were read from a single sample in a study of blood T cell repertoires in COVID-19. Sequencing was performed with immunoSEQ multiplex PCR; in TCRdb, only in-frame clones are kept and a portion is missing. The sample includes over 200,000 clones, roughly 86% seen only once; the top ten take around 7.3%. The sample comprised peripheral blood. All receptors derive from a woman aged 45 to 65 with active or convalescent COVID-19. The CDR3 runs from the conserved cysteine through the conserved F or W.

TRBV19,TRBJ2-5,CASTQTGQETQYF
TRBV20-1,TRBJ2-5,CSASRTAGKGRETQYF
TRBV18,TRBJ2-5,CASSPQTADGWTQYF
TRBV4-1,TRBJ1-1,CASSQDPWTGGFTEAFF
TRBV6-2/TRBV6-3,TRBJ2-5,CASSDPGLAGDQYF
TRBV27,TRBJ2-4,CASSPLQSTGDKNIQYF
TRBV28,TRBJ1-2,CASSFQGANYGYTF
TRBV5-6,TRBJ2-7,CASSSGTGFYEQYF
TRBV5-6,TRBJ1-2,CASSLRVVGGYTF
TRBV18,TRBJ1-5,CASSPQAREPQHF
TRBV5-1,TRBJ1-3,CASSFGDRAPFSGNTIYF
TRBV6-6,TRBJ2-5,CASSYGTGQGETQYF
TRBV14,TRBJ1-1,CASSSRTGYVPTEAFF
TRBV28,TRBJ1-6,CASGMTGDFSPLHF
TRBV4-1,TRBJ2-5,CASSRAISGGETQYF
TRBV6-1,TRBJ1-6,CASSEPAGYYNSPLHF
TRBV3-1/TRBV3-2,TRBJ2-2,CASSRGTGTSAGELFF
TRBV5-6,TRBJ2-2,CASSRDRRFTGELFF
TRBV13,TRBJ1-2,CASSLLGDGREYGYTF
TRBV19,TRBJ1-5,CATSLTGQGYSNQPQHF
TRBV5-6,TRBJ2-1,CASRLGLIYNEQFF
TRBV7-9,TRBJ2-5,CASSDAGGTYQETQYF
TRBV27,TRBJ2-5,CASRRNQETQYF
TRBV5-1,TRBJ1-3,CASSLPGDRVYF
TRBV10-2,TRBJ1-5,CASSERTANQPQHF